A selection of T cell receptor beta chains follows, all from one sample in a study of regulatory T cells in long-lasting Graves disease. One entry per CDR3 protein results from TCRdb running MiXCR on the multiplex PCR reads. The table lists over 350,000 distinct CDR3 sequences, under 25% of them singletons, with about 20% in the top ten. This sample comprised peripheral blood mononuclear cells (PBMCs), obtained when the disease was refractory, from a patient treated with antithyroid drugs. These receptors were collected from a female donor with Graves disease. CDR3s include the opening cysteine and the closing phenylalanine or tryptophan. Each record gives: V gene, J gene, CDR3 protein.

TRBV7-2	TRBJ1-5	CASSRGSNQPQHF
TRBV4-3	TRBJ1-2	CASSQDYRQGAVYGYTF
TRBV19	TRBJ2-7	CATADSASYEQYF
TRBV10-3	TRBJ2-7	CAISPGGAGISYEQYF
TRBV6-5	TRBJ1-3	CASSYPPGGRTGNTIYF
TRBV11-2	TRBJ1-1	CASSRDRGPRSTEAFF
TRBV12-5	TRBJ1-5	CASGLVIGGVGNQPQHF
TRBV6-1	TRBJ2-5	CASSPGQGFQETQYF
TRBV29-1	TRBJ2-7	CSAEARTGTGEQYF
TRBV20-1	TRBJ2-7	CSARDDGQAGGPPTYEQYF
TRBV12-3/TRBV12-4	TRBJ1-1	CASSGWTLNTEAFF
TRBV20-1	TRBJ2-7	CSARDSGTSHEQYF
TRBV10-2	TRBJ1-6	CASSDGGNNSPLHF
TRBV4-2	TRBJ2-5	CASSLYGSAEGETQYF
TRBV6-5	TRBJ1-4	CASSYGRGTEKLFF
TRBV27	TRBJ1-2	CASSRSGLAENYGYTF
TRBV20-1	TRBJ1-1	CSARQPQGQNTEAFF
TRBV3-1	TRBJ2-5	CASSQGQLRGAAETQYF
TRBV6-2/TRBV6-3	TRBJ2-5	CASSYSPGVGETQYF
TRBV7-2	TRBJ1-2	CASSLASSANYGYTF
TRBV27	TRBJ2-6	CAGTISGANVLTF
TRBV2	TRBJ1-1	CASSFALTIANTEAFF
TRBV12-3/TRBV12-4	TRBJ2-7	CASSSDRGAYEQYF
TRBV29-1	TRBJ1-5	CSVQQGLQPQHF
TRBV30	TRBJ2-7	CAWILGYEQYF
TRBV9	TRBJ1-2	CASTPGPLANYGYTF
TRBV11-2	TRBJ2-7	CASSLGSVSYEQYF
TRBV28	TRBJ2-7	CASSSGDVPYEQYF
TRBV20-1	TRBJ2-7	CSAPRLAGAYEQYF
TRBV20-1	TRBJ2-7	CSALLGLAGPYEQYF
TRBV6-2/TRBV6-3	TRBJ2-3	CASSVGLPTSTDTQYF